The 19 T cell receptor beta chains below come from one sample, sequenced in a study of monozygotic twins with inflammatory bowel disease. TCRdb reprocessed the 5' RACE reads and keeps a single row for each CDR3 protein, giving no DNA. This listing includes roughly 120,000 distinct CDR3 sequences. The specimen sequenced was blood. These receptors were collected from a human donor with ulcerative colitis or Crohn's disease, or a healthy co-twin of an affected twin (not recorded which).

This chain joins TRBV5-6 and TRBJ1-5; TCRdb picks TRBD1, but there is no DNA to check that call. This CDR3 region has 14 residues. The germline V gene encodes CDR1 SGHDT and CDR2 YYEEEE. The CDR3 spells CASRPGTGNQPQHF.

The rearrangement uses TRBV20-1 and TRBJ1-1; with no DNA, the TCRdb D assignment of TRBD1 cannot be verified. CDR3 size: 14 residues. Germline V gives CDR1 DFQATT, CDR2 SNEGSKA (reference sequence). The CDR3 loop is CSARVRTGGTEAFF.

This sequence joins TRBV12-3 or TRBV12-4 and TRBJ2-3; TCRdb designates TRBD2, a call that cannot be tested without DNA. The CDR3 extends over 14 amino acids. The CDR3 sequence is CASSPVSRADTQYF.

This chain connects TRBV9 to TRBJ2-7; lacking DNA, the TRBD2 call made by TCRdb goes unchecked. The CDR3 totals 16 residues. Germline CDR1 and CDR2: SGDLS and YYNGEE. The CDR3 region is CASSPGTSGHIYEQYF. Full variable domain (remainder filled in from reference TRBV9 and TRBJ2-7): DSGVTQTPKHLITATGQRVTLRCSPRSGDLSVYWYQQSLDQGLQFLIQYYNGEERAKGNILERFSAQQFPDLHSELNLSSLELGDSALYFCASSPGTSGHIYEQYFGPGTRLTVT.

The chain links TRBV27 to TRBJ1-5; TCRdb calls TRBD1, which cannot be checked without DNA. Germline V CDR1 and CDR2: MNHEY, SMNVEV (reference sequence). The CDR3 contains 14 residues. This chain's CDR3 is CASRPLQGGQPQHF.

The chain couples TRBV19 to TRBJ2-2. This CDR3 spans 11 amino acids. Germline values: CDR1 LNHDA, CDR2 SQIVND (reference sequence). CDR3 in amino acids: CASESTGELFF.

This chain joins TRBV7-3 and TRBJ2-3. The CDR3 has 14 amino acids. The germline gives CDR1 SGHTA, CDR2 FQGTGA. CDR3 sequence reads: CASSLRGETDTQYF. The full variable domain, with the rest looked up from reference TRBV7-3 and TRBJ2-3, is GAGVSQTPSNKVTEKGKYVELRCDPISGHTALYWYRQSLGQGPEFLIYFQGTGAADDSGLPNDRFFAVRPEGSVSTLKIQRTERGDSAVYLCASSLRGETDTQYFGPGTRLTVL.

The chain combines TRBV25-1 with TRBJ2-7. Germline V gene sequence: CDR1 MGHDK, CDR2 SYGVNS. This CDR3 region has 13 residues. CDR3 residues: CASRSSVYYEQYF.

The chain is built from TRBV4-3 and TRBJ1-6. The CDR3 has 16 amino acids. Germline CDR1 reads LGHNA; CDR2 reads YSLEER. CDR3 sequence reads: CASSQAAGEGNSPLHF.

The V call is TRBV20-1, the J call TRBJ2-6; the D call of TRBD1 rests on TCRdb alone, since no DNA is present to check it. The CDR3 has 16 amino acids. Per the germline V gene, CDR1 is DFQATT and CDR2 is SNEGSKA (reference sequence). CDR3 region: CSARVQGTTGANVLTF.

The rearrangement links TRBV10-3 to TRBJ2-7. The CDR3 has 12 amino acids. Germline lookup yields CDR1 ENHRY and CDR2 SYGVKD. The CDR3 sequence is CAISGTVWEQYF.

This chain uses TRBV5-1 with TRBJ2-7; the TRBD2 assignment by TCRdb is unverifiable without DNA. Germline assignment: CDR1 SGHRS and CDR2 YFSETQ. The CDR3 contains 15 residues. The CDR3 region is CASSLDPGLAGEQYF. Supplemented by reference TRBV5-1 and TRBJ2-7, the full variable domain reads KAGVTQTPRYLIKTRGQQVTLSCSPISGHRSVSWYQQTPGQGLQFLFEYFSETQRNKGNFPGRFSGRQFSNSRSEMNVSTLELGDSALYLCASSLDPGLAGEQYFGPGTRLTVT.

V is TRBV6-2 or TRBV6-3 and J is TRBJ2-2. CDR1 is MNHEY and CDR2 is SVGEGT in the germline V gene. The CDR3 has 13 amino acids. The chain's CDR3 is CASSYPDTGELFF.

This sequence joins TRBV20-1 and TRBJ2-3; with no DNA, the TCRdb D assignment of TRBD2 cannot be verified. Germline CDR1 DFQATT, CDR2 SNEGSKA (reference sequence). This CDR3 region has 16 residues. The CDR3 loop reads CSAAGTSGRVANTQYF.

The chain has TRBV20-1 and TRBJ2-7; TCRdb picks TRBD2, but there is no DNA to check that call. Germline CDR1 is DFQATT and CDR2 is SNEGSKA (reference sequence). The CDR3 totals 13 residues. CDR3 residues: CSARRGVHREQYF.

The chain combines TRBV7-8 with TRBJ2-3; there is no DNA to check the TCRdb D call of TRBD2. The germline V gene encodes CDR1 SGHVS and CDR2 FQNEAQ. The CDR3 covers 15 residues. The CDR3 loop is CASSLGLAPTDTQYF. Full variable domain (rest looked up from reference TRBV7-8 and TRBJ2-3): GAGVSQSPRYKVAKRGQDVALRCDPISGHVSLFWYQQALGQGPEFLTYFQNEAQLDKSGLPSDRFFAERPEGSVSTLKIQRTQQEDSAVYLCASSLGLAPTDTQYFGPGTRLTVL.

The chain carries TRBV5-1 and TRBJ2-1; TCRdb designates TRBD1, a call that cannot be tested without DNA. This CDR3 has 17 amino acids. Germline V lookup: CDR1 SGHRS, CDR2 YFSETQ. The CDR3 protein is CASSLEVSGGGADEQFF. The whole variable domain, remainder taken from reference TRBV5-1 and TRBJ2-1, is KAGVTQTPRYLIKTRGQQVTLSCSPISGHRSVSWYQQTPGQGLQFLFEYFSETQRNKGNFPGRFSGRQFSNSRSEMNVSTLELGDSALYLCASSLEVSGGGADEQFFGPGTRLTVL.

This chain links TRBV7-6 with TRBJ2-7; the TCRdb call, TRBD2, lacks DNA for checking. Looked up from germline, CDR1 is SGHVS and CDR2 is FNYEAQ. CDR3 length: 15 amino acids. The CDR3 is CASSISAAGSYEQYF. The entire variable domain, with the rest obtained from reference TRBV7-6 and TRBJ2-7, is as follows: GAGVSQSPRYKVTKRGQDVALRCDPISGHVSLYWYRQALGQGPEFLTYFNYEAQQDKSGLPNDRFSAERPEGSISTLTIQRTEQRDSAMYRCASSISAAGSYEQYFGPGTRLTVT.

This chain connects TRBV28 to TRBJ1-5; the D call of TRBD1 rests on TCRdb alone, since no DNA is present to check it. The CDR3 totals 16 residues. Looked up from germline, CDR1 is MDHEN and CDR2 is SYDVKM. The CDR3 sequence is CASSWTGRGKNQPQHF.